A single sample is the source of the 10 T cell receptor beta chains below, sequenced in a study of monozygotic twins with inflammatory bowel disease. TCRdb re-analyzed the 5' RACE reads; it lists each CDR3 protein once, without DNA. The sample includes some 83,000 distinct CDR3 sequences. The sample consisted of blood. All receptors come from a human donor with ulcerative colitis or Crohn's disease, or a healthy co-twin of an affected twin (not recorded which).

The CDR3 sequence: CSAPRGTNTGELFF. The chain couples TRBV29-1 to TRBJ2-2; TCRdb calls TRBD1, which cannot be checked without DNA. CDR3 size: 14 residues. Germline CDR1 SQVTM, CDR2 ANQGSEA.

The CDR3 loop reads CSAREAGQMNTGELFF. The chain employs TRBV20-1 and TRBJ2-2; the TCRdb call, TRBD1, lacks DNA for checking. Germline V gives CDR1 DFQATT, CDR2 SNEGSKA (reference sequence). This CDR3 is 16 amino acids long.

The chain couples TRBV7-7 to TRBJ2-1; with no DNA, the TCRdb D assignment of TRBD1 cannot be verified. CDR1 is SSHAT and CDR2 is FNYEAQ in the germline V gene (reference sequence). The CDR3 sequence is 14 residues long. CDR3 region: CASSLEGTYNEQFF.

J is TRBJ2-3 and V is TRBV20-1. The CDR3 runs 14 residues. Germline CDR1 is DFQATT and CDR2 is SNEGSKA (reference sequence). The CDR3 sequence: CSASGQPGTDTQYF.

The J gene is TRBJ1-1, the V gene TRBV12-3 or TRBV12-4; without DNA, the TCRdb call of TRBD1 cannot be checked. The CDR3 runs 17 residues. CDR3 sequence: CASSPDPLTVSNTEAFF.

This rearrangement joins TRBV3-1 to TRBJ2-2. Germline CDR1 is LGHDT and CDR2 is YNNKEL (reference sequence). The CDR3 runs 14 residues. CDR3 residues: CASSWTTNTGELFF.

The rearrangement joins TRBV6-1 to TRBJ2-7; TCRdb's assignment of TRBD1 cannot be checked, as there is no DNA. Germline lookup yields CDR1 MNHNS and CDR2 SASEGT. This CDR3 spans 13 amino acids. This CDR3 reads CASSLLQGYEQYF.

The chain combines TRBV16 with TRBJ1-3. Germline CDR1 reads KGHSY; CDR2 reads FQNENV. This CDR3 contains 15 residues. The CDR3 protein is CASSQSDPSGNTIYF.

This sequence joins TRBV29-1 and TRBJ2-1; TCRdb's D call of TRBD1 is untestable without DNA. In germline, CDR1 is SQVTM, CDR2 ANQGSEA. The CDR3 consists of 13 residues. Here the CDR3 reads CSVGQGGYNEQFF.

The chain carries TRBV11-3 and TRBJ1-6. The CDR3 is 13 residues long. In germline, CDR1 is SGHNT, CDR2 YENEEA. CDR3 residues: CASSSDSNSPLHF.